This T cell receptor (beta chain) was identified during a study of T cell changes during pregnancy in multiple sclerosis. Germline CDR1 reads MGHDK; CDR2 reads SYGVNS. Trimming took 3 bases from V and 6 from J; bases not matched to a gene: 5. This CDR3 has 13 residues. Only in-frame clones appear in the TCRdb table, and some are missing; sequencing was by immunoSEQ multiplex PCR. Of about 86,000 clones in the sample, around 93% are singletons; the top ten hold 1.5% to 2%. Here the sequenced sample was peripheral blood, taken in the first trimester of pregnancy. V is TRBV25-1 and J is TRBJ2-7; TRBD1 matches at 7 bases. The clonotype comes from a female donor in good health, enrolled as a control in a pregnancy study. As DNA, the CDR3 is TGTGCCAGCAGTGAGACAGGGCTCAGCGAGCAGTACTTC. Translating gives CASSETGLSEQYF.